This is a list of T cell receptor beta chains from one sample in a study of T-cell reconstitution after alpha-beta-depleted transplantation in children. MiXCR, applied by TCRdb to the PCR reads, yields one record per CDR3 protein. The data hold about 300,000 distinct CDR3 sequences, with about 9.5% observed a single time. The specimen was PBMCs, collected before TCRalphabeta/CD19-depleted stem cell transplant. All receptors come from a boy less than two years old with acute myeloid leukemia, due to receive a stem cell transplant. CDR3s include the opening cysteine and the closing phenylalanine or tryptophan. The D gene is left open where the match is weak. Expanded clones are given a class, and other clones once, few, many or no size at all.

clone size	V gene	D gene	J gene	CDR3 length	CDR3 DNA	CDR3 protein
many	TRBV5-1	.	TRBJ2-3	13	TGCGCCAGCAGCTTGGGGGGCACAGATACGCAGTATTTT	CASSLGGTDTQYF
many	TRBV7-2	TRBD1	TRBJ2-7	14	TGTGCCAGCAGCCCAGGACAGGGGAGGAACGAGCAGTACTTC	CASSPGQGRNEQYF
many	TRBV24-1	.	TRBJ2-2	15	TGTGCCGTGGGGCACAGGGCAACGAACACCGGGGAGCTGTTTTTT	CAVGHRATNTGELFF
.	TRBV7-3	TRBD2	TRBJ2-1	15	TGTGCCAGCAGCCGGGGCGGGGGAGGGTTCAATGAGCAGTTCTTC	CASSRGGGGFNEQFF
many	TRBV12-3/TRBV12-4	.	TRBJ2-1	12	TGTGCCAGCAGTTTTGTGGAAAATGAGCAGTTCTTC	CASSFVENEQFF
few	TRBV5-6	.	TRBJ2-7	13	TGTGCCAGCAGCGTCGGGACCCCTCGGAGGCAGTACTTC	CASSVGTPRRQYF
few	TRBV6-5	.	TRBJ2-1	18	TGTGCCAGCAGTTACTCCGGGCTGGCCGTTAGGTCCTACAATGAGCAGTTCTTC	CASSYSGLAVRSYNEQFF
many	TRBV9	TRBD1	TRBJ2-1	16	TGTGCCAGCAGCCCAAAAGCTCAGGGGGCCTACAATGAGCAGTTCTTC	CASSPKAQGAYNEQFF
many	TRBV4-2	TRBD2	TRBJ2-4	17	TGTGCCAGCAGCCAAGTAGGTACTAGCGGAGCCAAAAACATTCAGTACTTC	CASSQVGTSGAKNIQYF
many	TRBV7-8	.	TRBJ1-4	15	TGTGCCAGCAGCCCCTGGGGCGCAACTAATGAAAAACTGTTTTTT	CASSPWGATNEKLFF
many	TRBV20-1	TRBD1	TRBJ1-1	15	TGCAGTGCTAGAGCCCCGGGACAGGGCCGAACTGAAGCTTTCTTT	CSARAPGQGRTEAFF
many	TRBV28	TRBD1	TRBJ2-7	13	TGTGCCAGCAGCAGGGGGTCCCCCTACGAGCAGTACTTC	CASSRGSPYEQYF
.	TRBV7-9	TRBD2	TRBJ2-7	13	TGTGCCAGCAGGTCGGGACTAGCGGGCGAGCAGTACTTC	CASRSGLAGEQYF
many	TRBV9	TRBD1	TRBJ1-2	15	TGTGCCAGCAGTGTGTCTGGGACAGGCCGTGATGGCTACACCTTC	CASSVSGTGRDGYTF
few	TRBV6-4	.	TRBJ1-6	13	TGTGCCAGTGTCGGGAGTAAGGATTCACCCCTCCACTTT	CASVGSKDSPLHF